These T cell receptor beta chains were read from a single sample in a study of T cell responses to AZD1222 COVID-19 vaccine. Some clones are missing from TCRdb's copy, which holds only in-frame ones; the method was immunoSEQ multiplex PCR. The table shows about 94,000 clones, with approximately 90% occurring only once. This material consisted of peripheral blood, taken on day 0 of AZD1222 vaccination. Receptors were obtained from an adult in good health. CDR3s leave out the opening cysteine and the closing phenylalanine or tryptophan. D genes are given only for firm matches. Size tells how often a clone was seen (once, few, many) or the class of an expanded clone, and some rows leave it out.

v_gene	abundance	d_gene	j_gene	CDR3aa
TRBV5-1	NA	NA	TRBJ2-7	ASSIGASSYEQY
TRBV7-9	few	TRBD1	TRBJ2-1	ASSRQGASYNEQF
TRBV3-1/TRBV3-2	NA	TRBD2	TRBJ2-3	ASSQNRYPGGGTDTQY
TRBV5-1	NA	NA	TRBJ1-6	ASSFGQTGSPLH
TRBV4-1	NA	NA	TRBJ2-7	ASSQFRGSYEQY
TRBV6-5	NA	TRBD2	TRBJ2-3	ASSSRSGGADTQY
TRBV6-4	NA	NA	TRBJ1-6	ASSEWGPNSPLH
TRBV2	NA	TRBD2	TRBJ2-1	ASRGRTSGGPYNEQF
TRBV11-1	NA	NA	TRBJ2-7	ASSLGPGVYEQY
TRBV7-9	NA	NA	TRBJ1-6	ASSLTGPNSPLH
TRBV6-1	NA	NA	TRBJ2-5	ASSEGGTPKETQY
TRBV19	NA	TRBD1	TRBJ1-5	ASIQGGVVAQPQH
TRBV5-4	NA	TRBD1	TRBJ1-1	ASSYGTATEAF
TRBV28	few	TRBD1	TRBJ1-4	ASSTGTANEKLF
TRBV28	NA	TRBD1	TRBJ2-7	ASSTGGRWAGYEQY
TRBV27	NA	NA	TRBJ2-1	ASSRGDSHYNEQF
TRBV11-1	NA	TRBD2	TRBJ2-2	ASSFLPGGPGELF
TRBV12-3/TRBV12-4	NA	NA	TRBJ1-1	ASSFPNLEAF
TRBV10-1	few	TRBD2	TRBJ2-1	ASSEGAGAYNEQF
TRBV19	NA	NA	TRBJ1-5	ASNRGRGIGQPQH
TRBV19	once	NA	TRBJ1-2	ASSQGTYGYT
TRBV5-1	NA	NA	TRBJ2-3	ASSLGQDADTQY
TRBV29-1	NA	NA	TRBJ2-6	SVRGRGANVLT
TRBV20-1	NA	TRBD2	TRBJ2-5	SARVGSGDH
TRBV6-2/TRBV6-3	NA	TRBD1	TRBJ1-5	ASSRTPPGTGNNQPQH
TRBV5-4	NA	TRBD1	TRBJ2-5	ASSQPTGFGETQY
TRBV9	few	NA	TRBJ2-7	ASSAQQGGLYEQY
TRBV7-2	NA	TRBD2	TRBJ2-3	ASSSLRGADTQY
TRBV7-2	NA	NA	TRBJ2-1	ASSSDSSSYNEQF
TRBV7-3	NA	TRBD2	TRBJ2-2	ASSLSRLAGGANTGELF
TRBV14	NA	NA	TRBJ2-1	ASSRRTVNNEQF
TRBV27	NA	TRBD1	TRBJ1-6	ASSIYRDSGLPLH
TRBV19	NA	NA	TRBJ1-2	ASTRPTQGYGYT
TRBV6-1	NA	NA	TRBJ1-3	ASSEAPFPSGNTIY
TRBV30	once	NA	TRBJ1-1	AWGDEDTEAF
TRBV7-3	NA	NA	TRBJ2-1	ASSLDRNNEQF
TRBV4-3	NA	TRBD1	TRBJ2-4	ASSQDRGIQY
TRBV15	NA	NA	TRBJ2-7	ATSRDLGGTQY
TRBV19	NA	NA	TRBJ1-3	ASSIPGTGSSGNTIY
TRBV5-4	NA	TRBD2	TRBJ2-1	ASSLGLAGGVEQF
TRBV7-2	NA	NA	TRBJ1-2	ASSLGWFEGSGYT
TRBV7-9	NA	TRBD1	TRBJ1-6	ASSAEPGQKNSPLH
TRBV15	NA	TRBD1	TRBJ2-3	ATSRDTGGADTQY
TRBV27	once	NA	TRBJ2-7	ASSPQQGLYEQY
TRBV19	NA	NA	TRBJ1-2	ASSLGSDNYGYT
TRBV6-5	NA	NA	TRBJ1-2	ASSYDGRGYT
TRBV18	NA	NA	TRBJ1-6	ASSPRQDNSPLH
TRBV18	NA	NA	TRBJ2-7	ASSPSDYEQY
TRBV2	NA	NA	TRBJ1-5	ASSEGGRPQH
TRBV6-2/TRBV6-3	NA	NA	TRBJ2-4	ASSRDRSKNIQY
TRBV30	NA	NA	TRBJ1-2	AWSVGGGYT
TRBV5-4	NA	NA	TRBJ2-5	ASSLVAQETQY
TRBV14	once	NA	TRBJ1-4	ASSHYRGAAEKLF
TRBV6-1	NA	NA	TRBJ1-2	ASSETWVDYGYT
TRBV28	NA	TRBD1	TRBJ1-2	ASSLQGAPYGYT
TRBV28	few	NA	TRBJ1-1	ASSLWPGLNTEAF
TRBV2	NA	TRBD1	TRBJ1-5	ASSAGGSSSNQPQH
TRBV6-1	NA	NA	TRBJ1-4	ASSEAVSLAGKLF